The next 13 T cell receptor beta chains were all read from a single sample in a study of memory CD4+ T cells and cytomegalovirus serostatus. Generated by immunoSEQ multiplex PCR, the TCRdb table keeps only in-frame clones and is missing some. Counted here are about 57,000 clones, approximately 79% occurring once; the ten biggest clones make up 0.82%. Single viable CD3+CD4+CD8-CD45RO+ cells were sorted as the memory CD4+ T cells. The sample comprised memory CD4+ T cells from blood. The receptors were sampled from an adult in good health and CMV-seronegative.

The chain links TRBV11-1 to TRBJ1-1; 7 bases line up with TRBD1. The CDR3 consists of 16 residues. V shed 3 bases and J 3 bases; nucleotides not matched to a gene: 10. Germline CDR1 reads SGHAT; CDR2 reads FQDESV (reference sequence). CDR3 bases: TGTGCCAGCAGCTTCACGAGTAGCAGGGGGGACACTGAAGCTTTCTTT. It codes for CASSFTSSRGDTEAFF.

This clone has a handful of counts. The V call is TRBV11-3, the J call TRBJ2-6, with 8 bases aligning to TRBD2. The CDR3 has 15 residues. V dropped 6 bases and J dropped 2; count of bases not matched to a gene: 3. Germline CDR1 and CDR2: SGHNT and YENEEA. CDR3 amino acids: CASSSGGAGANVLTF. The CDR3 DNA follows: TGTGCCAGCAGTTCGGGGGGGGCTGGGGCCAACGTCCTGACTTTC.

The rearrangement joins TRBV7-2 to TRBJ2-7; D gene uncertain. The CDR3 runs to 15 residues. Germline assignment: CDR1 SGHTA and CDR2 FQGNSA. Trimming removed 5 bases at V and 0 bases at J, with 14 bases between. The DNA of the CDR3 is TGTGCCAGCAGCCCCGAAGCTACGCACTCCTACGAGCAGTACTTC. Translation: CASSPEATHSYEQYF.

The gene calls are TRBV2 and TRBJ1-1; maybe TRBD1 (6 bases). The V gene lost 6 bases and the J gene lost 1 base, with 12 bases spanning the gap. The V gene's germline CDR1 is SNHLY and CDR2 FYNNEI. The CDR3 is made up of 14 amino acids. The CDR3 spells CASRDSRANTEAFF. In nucleotides, the CDR3 is TGTGCCAGCAGGGACAGCCGGGCGAACACTGAAGCTTTCTTT.

The genes are TRBV7-2 and TRBJ2-3, with 7 bases matching TRBD2. Germline V gene data show CDR1 as SGHTA and CDR2 as FQGNSA. The V segment lost 5 bases and the J segment 2 bases; nucleotides outside the gene matches: 10. The CDR3 has 16 amino acids. The CDR3 protein is CASSPPGAGHTDTQYF. Written as DNA, the CDR3 is TGTGCCAGCAGCCCTCCTGGAGCGGGGCACACAGATACGCAGTATTTT.

This clone occurred many times. This chain uses TRBV7-9 with TRBJ2-7; D may be TRBD1 or TRBD2 (5 bases each). Trimming shortened V by 4 bases and J by 0 bases, and 10 bases separated the two germline ends. The CDR3 has 14 residues. Germline lookup yields CDR1 SEHNR and CDR2 FQNEAQ (reference sequence). In DNA form, the CDR3 reads TGTGCCAGCAGCTGGGGGTCTGGCTCCTACGAGCAGTACTTC. It is translated as CASSWGSGSYEQYF.

V is TRBV27 and J is TRBJ1-6; 7 positions match TRBD1. The CDR3 is 18 residues long. Germline V gives CDR1 MNHEY, CDR2 SMNVEV (reference sequence). The ends lost 3 bases at V and 5 bases at J; junction bases unmatched: 13. The CDR3 here is CASSLETGKVTNNSPLHF. In DNA form, the CDR3 reads TGTGCCAGCAGTTTGGAGACAGGGAAGGTCACCAATAATTCACCCCTCCACTTT.

This clone was found a few times. The chain has TRBV6-1 and TRBJ1-1, with D uncertain. Germline V CDR1 and CDR2: MNHNS, SASEGT. The V gene lost 2 bases and the J gene lost 11 bases, with 12 bases spanning the gap. The CDR3 totals 12 residues. Written as DNA, the CDR3 is TGTGCCAGCAGTGAATTTGAAGTTGTGGCTTTCTTT. Its translation: CASSEFEVVAFF.

The chain has TRBV7-9 and TRBJ2-1, with D possibly matching TRBD2 (6 bases). V dropped 10 bases and J dropped 5 bases, with 15 bases sitting between them. The CDR3 is 13 amino acids. The germline CDR1 and CDR2 sequences are SEHNR and FQNEAQ (reference sequence). CDR3 nucleotides: TGTGCCAATACCGGGGGTTCAGACAATGAGCAGTTCTTC. It encodes CANTGGSDNEQFF.

The rearrangement uses TRBV7-8 and TRBJ2-1; tentatively, D is TRBD1 (6 bases). This CDR3 spans 16 amino acids. CDR1 and CDR2 from the germline V gene are SGHVS and FQNEAQ. V dropped 4 bases and J dropped 0 bases, with 13 bases sitting between them. For the CDR3, the DNA is TGTGCCAGCAGCTCTTTACAGGGAATCTCCTACAATGAGCAGTTCTTC. Residues: CASSSLQGISYNEQFF.

J is TRBJ1-1 and V is TRBV13; 7 bases align to TRBD1. Germline loops: CDR1 PRHDT, CDR2 FYEKMQ (reference sequence). The V gene end was trimmed by 0 bases and the J gene end by 6 bases; junction bases not matched to a gene: 4. CDR3 length equals 14 residues. CDR3 sequence: CASSLGHRGAEAFF. The CDR3 DNA is TGTGCCAGCAGCTTAGGGCACAGGGGTGCTGAAGCTTTCTTT.

The chain combines TRBV5-1 with TRBJ2-1; D is unclear. The V end was cut by 3 bases, the J end by 3 bases, with 13 bases between. The CDR3 has 15 residues. The germline gives CDR1 SGHRS, CDR2 YFSETQ. The CDR3 nucleotides read TGCGCCAGCAGCTCCCCCGATGGGCTCTACAATGAGCAGTTCTTC. It codes for CASSSPDGLYNEQFF.

V is TRBV19 and J is TRBJ2-4; no clear D gene. Germline assignment: CDR1 LNHDA and CDR2 SQIVND (reference sequence). The CDR3 totals 15 residues. Trimming removed 1 base at V and 0 bases at J, with 7 bases between. This CDR3 is CASSIGALAKNIQYF. The DNA of the CDR3 is TGTGCCAGTAGTATAGGGGCACTAGCCAAAAACATTCAGTACTTC.